Detailed here is one T cell receptor (beta chain). As yet, its antigen is unknown. With the Oncomine TCR Beta short-read assay, DNA from cultured CD4+ T cells was sequenced. TCRdb itself ran the PCR reads through MiXCR, one entry per CDR3 protein. The sample has fewer than 20,000 distinct CDR3 sequences; around 38% are singletons. This record belongs to a study of vaccination and CD4 T cells after COVID-19. For the study at large: Sampling after COVID took place at a median of 101 days (range 35 to 161) following diagnosis.

Germline V gene sequence: CDR1 LNHDA, CDR2 SQIVND (reference sequence). Trimming cost V 3 bases and J 3 bases; bases outside gene matches: 5. CDR3 size: 15 residues. Treatment reported: approximately 10-day PBMC culture with coronavirus spike peptide pools or control peptides (ViraFEST assay). Once peptide pools had expanded antigen-specific T cells, ViraFEST sequenced TCRs. This sequence was found in a human donor with COVID-19. This chain uses TRBV19 with TRBJ1-1, with TRBD1 matching 9 bases. Material: cultured CD4+ T cells from blood. The CDR3: CASSIPNRGHTEAFF. The CDR3 coding sequence is TGTGCCAGTAGTATTCCGAACAGGGGGCACACTGAAGCTTTCTTT.